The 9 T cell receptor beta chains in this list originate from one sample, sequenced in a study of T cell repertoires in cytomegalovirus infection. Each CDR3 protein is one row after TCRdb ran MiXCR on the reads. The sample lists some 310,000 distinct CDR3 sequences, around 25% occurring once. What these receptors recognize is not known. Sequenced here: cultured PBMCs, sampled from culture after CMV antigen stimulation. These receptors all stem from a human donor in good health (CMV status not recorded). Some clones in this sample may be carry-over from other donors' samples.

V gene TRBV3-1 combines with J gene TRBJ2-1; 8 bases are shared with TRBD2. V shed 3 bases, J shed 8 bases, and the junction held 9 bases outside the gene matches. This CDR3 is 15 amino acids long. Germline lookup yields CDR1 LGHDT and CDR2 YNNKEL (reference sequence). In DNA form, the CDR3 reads TGTGCCAGCAGCCACCTAGCGGGTGGGGGTTATGAGCAGTTCTTC. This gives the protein CASSHLAGGGYEQFF.

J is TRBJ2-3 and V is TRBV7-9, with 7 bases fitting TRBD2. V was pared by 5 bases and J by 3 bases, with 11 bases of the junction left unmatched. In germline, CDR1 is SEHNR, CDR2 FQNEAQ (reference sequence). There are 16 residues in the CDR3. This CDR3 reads CASSPPTGGSTDTQYF. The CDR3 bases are TGTGCCAGCAGCCCCCCCACGGGCGGGAGTACAGATACGCAGTATTTT.

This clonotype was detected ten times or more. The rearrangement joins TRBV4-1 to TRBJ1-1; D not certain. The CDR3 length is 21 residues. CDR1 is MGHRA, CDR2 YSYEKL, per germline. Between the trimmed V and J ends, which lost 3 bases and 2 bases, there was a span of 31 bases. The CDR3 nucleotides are TGCGCCAGCAGCCATCTCGGGGAATGGCAGGCCTTCGAAGCGAGAAACACTGAAGCTTTCTTT. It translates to CASSHLGEWQAFEARNTEAFF.

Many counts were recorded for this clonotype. The CDR3 sequence is CASSFQGTGVAFF. CDR3 coding DNA: TGTGCCAGCAGCTTTCAAGGGACAGGGGTAGCTTTCTTT. V usage is TRBV7-2 and J usage is TRBJ1-1; 10 bases map to TRBD1. The germline V gene has CDR1 SGHTA and CDR2 FQGNSA. V lost 3 bases and J lost 10; bases outside the gene matches: 5. The CDR3 covers 13 residues.

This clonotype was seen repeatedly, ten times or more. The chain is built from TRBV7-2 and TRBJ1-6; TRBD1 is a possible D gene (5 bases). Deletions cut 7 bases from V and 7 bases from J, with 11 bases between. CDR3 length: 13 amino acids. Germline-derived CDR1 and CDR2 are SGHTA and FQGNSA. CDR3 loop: CASTDTPNSPLHF. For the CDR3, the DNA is TGTGCCAGCACGGACACTCCAAATTCACCCCTCCACTTT.

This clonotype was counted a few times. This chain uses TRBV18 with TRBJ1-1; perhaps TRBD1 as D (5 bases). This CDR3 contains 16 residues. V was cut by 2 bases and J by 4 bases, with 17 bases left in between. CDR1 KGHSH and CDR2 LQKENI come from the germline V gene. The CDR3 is CASSPEARGLSTEAFF. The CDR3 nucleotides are TGTGCCAGCTCACCAGAGGCAAGGGGTTTGTCCACTGAAGCTTTCTTT.

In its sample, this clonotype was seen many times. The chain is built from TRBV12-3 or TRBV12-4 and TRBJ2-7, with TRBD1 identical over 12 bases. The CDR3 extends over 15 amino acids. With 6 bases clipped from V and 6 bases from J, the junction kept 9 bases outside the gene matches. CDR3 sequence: CASSRPGQGALEQYF. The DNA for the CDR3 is TGTGCCAGCAGCCGGCCGGGACAGGGGGCTCTCGAGCAGTACTTC.

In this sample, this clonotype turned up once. This chain's CDR3 is CASTQLTRSYEQYF. The DNA for the CDR3 is TGTGCCAGCACCCAACTTACGAGATCCTACGAGCAGTACTTC. This chain connects TRBV5-6 to TRBJ2-7; no reliable D call. In germline, CDR1 is SGHDT, CDR2 YYEEEE. The CDR3 is made up of 14 amino acids. Trimming pared 6 bases from V and 1 base from J, leaving 14 bases between.

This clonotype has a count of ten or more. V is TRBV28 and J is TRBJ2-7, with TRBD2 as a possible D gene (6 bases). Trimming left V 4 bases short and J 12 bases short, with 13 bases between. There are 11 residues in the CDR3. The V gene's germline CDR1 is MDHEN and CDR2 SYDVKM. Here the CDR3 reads CASSYSGTVYF. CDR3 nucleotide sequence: TGTGCCAGCAGTTATTCCGGGACTGTGTACTTC.